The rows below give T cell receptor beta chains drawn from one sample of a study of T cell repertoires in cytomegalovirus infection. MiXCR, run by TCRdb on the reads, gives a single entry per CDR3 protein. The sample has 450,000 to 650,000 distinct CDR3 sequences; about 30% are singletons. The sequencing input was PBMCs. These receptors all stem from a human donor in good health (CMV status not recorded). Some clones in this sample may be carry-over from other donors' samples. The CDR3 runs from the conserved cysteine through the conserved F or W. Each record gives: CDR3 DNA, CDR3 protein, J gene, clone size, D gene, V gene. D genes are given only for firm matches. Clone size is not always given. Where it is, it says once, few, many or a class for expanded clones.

CDR3nt: TGTGCCAGCAGTAGGGGCCTCCACAATGAGCAGTTCTTC
CDR3aa: CASSRGLHNEQFF
j_gene: TRBJ2-1
abundance: few
d_gene: NA
v_gene: TRBV6-2/TRBV6-3

CDR3nt: TGTGCCAGCAGAGAGGGAGACAATGAGCAGTTCTTC
CDR3aa: CASREGDNEQFF
j_gene: TRBJ2-1
abundance: few
d_gene: NA
v_gene: TRBV9

CDR3nt: TGCGCCAGCAGCTTGGCCGAGGGGGAGGCGAACTATGGCTACACCTTC
CDR3aa: CASSLAEGEANYGYTF
j_gene: TRBJ1-2
abundance: few
d_gene: NA
v_gene: TRBV5-1

CDR3nt: TGTGCCAGCAGCCCAGGGCTACTAGCGGGAGGGTGGACCAAAAACATTCAGTACTTC
CDR3aa: CASSPGLLAGGWTKNIQYF
j_gene: TRBJ2-4
abundance: many
d_gene: TRBD2
v_gene: TRBV7-2

CDR3nt: TGTGCCAGCAGTCGAACACGACAGGGTAATGAGCAGTTCTTC
CDR3aa: CASSRTRQGNEQFF
j_gene: TRBJ2-1
abundance: NA
d_gene: TRBD1
v_gene: TRBV27

CDR3nt: TGTGCCAGCAGACGACAGGGTACTACTAATGAAAAACTGTTTTTT
CDR3aa: CASRRQGTTNEKLFF
j_gene: TRBJ1-4
abundance: NA
d_gene: TRBD1
v_gene: TRBV12-3/TRBV12-4

CDR3nt: TGTGCCACCAGCAGACCGGGAGTGGGGGCCAACGTCCTGACTTTC
CDR3aa: CATSRPGVGANVLTF
j_gene: TRBJ2-6
abundance: NA
d_gene: NA
v_gene: TRBV15

CDR3nt: TGTGCCAGCAGCCACGGGCCCAACTATGCCTACAATGAGCAGTTCTTC
CDR3aa: CASSHGPNYAYNEQFF
j_gene: TRBJ2-1
abundance: many
d_gene: NA
v_gene: TRBV7-8

CDR3nt: TGTGCCAGCAGCATAAAGGGGATGGGCACTGAAGCTTTCTTT
CDR3aa: CASSIKGMGTEAFF
j_gene: TRBJ1-1
abundance: NA
d_gene: NA
v_gene: TRBV6-5

CDR3nt: TGTGCCAGCACATGGGTTGGACCCGGGGCCAACGTCCTGACTTTC
CDR3aa: CASTWVGPGANVLTF
j_gene: TRBJ2-6
abundance: many
d_gene: NA
v_gene: TRBV12-3/TRBV12-4

CDR3nt: TGCAGTGCTACCCTAGCGGGAGTCCCAGATACGCAGTATTTT
CDR3aa: CSATLAGVPDTQYF
j_gene: TRBJ2-3
abundance: NA
d_gene: TRBD2
v_gene: TRBV20-1

CDR3nt: TGTGCCAGTGCCGGGACTAGCGGGAATGCTGAGCAGTTCTTC
CDR3aa: CASAGTSGNAEQFF
j_gene: TRBJ2-1
abundance: NA
d_gene: TRBD2
v_gene: TRBV27

CDR3nt: TGTGCCAGTTGGAAAACCGGGACAGTGGACTATGGCTACACCTTC
CDR3aa: CASWKTGTVDYGYTF
j_gene: TRBJ1-2
abundance: many
d_gene: TRBD1
v_gene: TRBV27

CDR3nt: TGTGCCATCTGGGCCGGGGGCACTGAAGCTTTCTTT
CDR3aa: CAIWAGGTEAFF
j_gene: TRBJ1-1
abundance: many
d_gene: NA
v_gene: TRBV10-3

CDR3nt: TGCAGTGCTAGAGTACTAGCGGGAGCCCCCTACGAGCAGTACTTC
CDR3aa: CSARVLAGAPYEQYF
j_gene: TRBJ2-7
abundance: few
d_gene: TRBD2
v_gene: TRBV20-1

CDR3nt: TGTGCCAGCGGGCCATCGGTCTTCTCCCCGACGGATGGCTACACCTTC
CDR3aa: CASGPSVFSPTDGYTF
j_gene: TRBJ1-2
abundance: NA
d_gene: NA
v_gene: TRBV12-3/TRBV12-4

CDR3nt: TGTGCCAGCAGCGACCGACTGGGAGGTAGAAGCAATCAGCCCCAGCATTTT
CDR3aa: CASSDRLGGRSNQPQHF
j_gene: TRBJ1-5
abundance: few
d_gene: NA
v_gene: TRBV7-8

CDR3nt: TGTGCCAGCAGCTTAGCGGTGGGAGCCCAGGACGGAGGACTGAACACTGAAGCTTTCTTT
CDR3aa: CASSLAVGAQDGGLNTEAFF
j_gene: TRBJ1-1
abundance: NA
d_gene: NA
v_gene: TRBV7-2

CDR3nt: TGCGCCAGCAGATTGGGACTAGCGGAAGAGACCCAGTACTTC
CDR3aa: CASRLGLAEETQYF
j_gene: TRBJ2-5
abundance: few
d_gene: TRBD2
v_gene: TRBV5-1

CDR3nt: TGTGCCATCAGTGGAGGGGATGATTCTGGAAACACCATATATTTT
CDR3aa: CAISGGDDSGNTIYF
j_gene: TRBJ1-3
abundance: NA
d_gene: NA
v_gene: TRBV10-3

CDR3nt: TGTGCCAGCAGCCCAAAACAGGGCTTGCAGCATTTT
CDR3aa: CASSPKQGLQHF
j_gene: TRBJ1-5
abundance: few
d_gene: NA
v_gene: TRBV6-1

CDR3nt: TGCAGCGTTGACTTCGAATCTGGGGCCAACGTCCTGACTTTC
CDR3aa: CSVDFESGANVLTF
j_gene: TRBJ2-6
abundance: NA
d_gene: NA
v_gene: TRBV29-1

CDR3nt: TGTGCCAGCAGTTACTCCGGGACTAGCGGGAGTTATGAGCAGTTCTTC
CDR3aa: CASSYSGTSGSYEQFF
j_gene: TRBJ2-1
abundance: NA
d_gene: TRBD2
v_gene: TRBV6-2/TRBV6-3

CDR3nt: TGTGCCAGCAGTTTTCAGCAAGCTGCAACTAATGAAAAACTGTTTTTT
CDR3aa: CASSFQQAATNEKLFF
j_gene: TRBJ1-4
abundance: NA
d_gene: NA
v_gene: TRBV12-3/TRBV12-4

CDR3nt: TGTGCCGCGGCGGGAGGGCCTTCGAAGAACAATGAGCAGTTCTTC
CDR3aa: CAAAGGPSKNNEQFF
j_gene: TRBJ2-1
abundance: few
d_gene: TRBD2
v_gene: TRBV12-3/TRBV12-4